The 10 T cell receptor beta chains below all came from one sample that was sequenced in a study of graft-versus-host responses after intestinal transplantation. TCRdb's table, derived via immunoSEQ multiplex PCR, lists solely in-frame clones and lacks some. This sample has under 20,000 clones, with roughly nine tenths found just once. The sample was PBMCs, taken just over 230 days after intestinal transplant. These receptor sequences come from a human patient who received an intestinal transplant, so some T cells may come from the graft donor.

CDR3 coding DNA: TGTGCCAGTAGCCGAACAGAATACTCTGGAAACACCATATATTTT. Protein: CASSRTEYSGNTIYF. This chain links TRBV19 with TRBJ1-3, with unresolved D. Germline assignment: CDR1 LNHDA and CDR2 SQIVND (reference sequence). The V end was cut by 6 bases, the J end by 0 bases, with 12 bases between. The CDR3 is made up of 15 amino acids. The complete variable domain, with remaining parts taken from reference TRBV19 and TRBJ1-3, reads DGGITQSPKYLFRKEGQNVTLSCEQNLNHDAMYWYRQDPGQGLRLIYYSQIVNDFQKGDIAEGYSVSREKKESFPLTVTSAQKNPTAFYLCASSRTEYSGNTIYFGEGSWLTVV.

V gene TRBV5-6 combines with J gene TRBJ1-1; weak D call: TRBD1 (6 bases). The CDR3 runs to 15 residues. V was pared by 2 bases and J by 8 bases, with 19 bases between. Per germline, CDR1 SGHDT and CDR2 YYEEEE. The CDR3 here is CASSFRGAASSEAFF. Written as DNA, the CDR3 is TGTGCCAGCAGCTTTCGGGGGGCCGCCTCTTCAGAAGCTTTCTTT.

The gene calls are TRBV11-2 and TRBJ2-7; a possible D gene is TRBD1 (6 bases). The CDR3 spans 14 residues. Germline-derived CDR1 and CDR2 are SGHAT and FQNNGV. V was cut by 3 bases and J by 4 bases, with 13 bases left in between. This CDR3 is CASSLGRGSYEQYF. DNA of the CDR3: TGTGCCAGCAGCTTGGGTAGGGGGAGTTACGAGCAGTACTTC.

V gene TRBV1 combines with J gene TRBJ2-5. TRBV1 is reported as a pseudogene. The CDR3 covers 19 residues. CDR3 sequence reads: CTSSIEIGPGATFQETQYF. The CDR3 nucleotides read TGCACCAGCAGCATAGAGATAGGGCCGGGGGCCACCTTCCAAGAGACCCAGTACTTC.

This chain connects TRBV5-5 to TRBJ1-2, with 8 positions matching TRBD1. J lost 6 bases, V lost 3 bases, and 4 bases had no gene match. Germline V gene data show CDR1 as SGHKS and CDR2 as YYEKEE (reference sequence). The CDR3 runs 13 residues. Here the CDR3 reads CASSCDRGNGYTF. Written as DNA, the CDR3 is TGTGCCAGCAGCTGCGACAGGGGAAATGGCTACACCTTC.

In nucleotides, the CDR3 is TGTGCCAGCAGCTTAGAGAAGACAGGCATGGTAGAGACCCAGTACTTC. It specifies CASSLEKTGMVETQYF. V gene TRBV7-9 combines with J gene TRBJ2-5; a possible D gene is TRBD1 (6 bases). V lost 1 base, J lost 4 bases, and 16 bases lay in between. The CDR3 consists of 16 residues. Germline assignment: CDR1 SEHNR and CDR2 FQNEAQ (reference sequence).

This chain links TRBV13 with TRBJ1-1; D is uncertain. Deletions cut 7 bases from V and 1 base from J, with 10 bases between. From germline, CDR1 is PRHDT and CDR2 FYEKMQ (reference sequence). CDR3 length equals 13 residues. The CDR3 reads CASKEWGNTEAFF. CDR3 nucleotide sequence: TGTGCCAGCAAGGAGTGGGGGAACACTGAAGCTTTCTTT.

This clone was picked up a small number of times. The chain links TRBV6-5 to TRBJ2-2; no definite D call. Deletions cut 4 bases from V and 4 bases from J, with 10 bases between. CDR1 and CDR2 from the germline V gene are MNHEY and SVGAGI. The CDR3 is 14 amino acids. CDR3 coding DNA: TGTGCCAGCAGTTCCGGTAGGCCCACCGGGGAGCTGTTTTTT. Translated, it gives CASSSGRPTGELFF.

J is TRBJ1-5 and V is TRBV7-9, with D unclear. The germline CDR1 and CDR2 sequences are SEHNR and FQNEAQ (reference sequence). The V gene lost 3 bases and the J gene lost 3 bases, with 6 bases spanning the gap. The CDR3 has 13 residues. This CDR3 reads CASSFGLNQPQHF. The CDR3 coding sequence is TGTGCCAGCAGCTTCGGTCTCAATCAGCCCCAGCATTTT.

A note on this clone: Its ends do not fully match the called genes, so a read error is possible. The chain has TRBV4-1 and TRBJ2-1; D is undetermined. Germline assignment: CDR1 MGHRA and CDR2 YSYEKL. There are 14 residues in the CDR3. The CDR3 is CASSQDRDYNEQFF. In nucleotides, the CDR3 is TGTGCCAGCAGCCAAGATCGCGACTACAATGAGCAGTTCTTC.